Below, one T cell receptor (beta chain) is given with its context. The clone's antigen remains unknown. Qualities for individual bases were not recorded, and no much larger clone is one base off. The data originate from a study of cytomegalovirus exposure and HLA in healthy donors (dated 2017 in TCRdb). With regard to the full study: According to a later analysis, the roughly 120 validation repertoires were produced on the same platform as the 700 or so repertoires of the first cohort. The study aimed to test whether cataloging public T cell receptors could reveal signatures of past pathogen exposure. Besides the first cohort of under 700 subjects, a separate validation cohort made up of about 120 different subjects was used. High-throughput TCR immunosequencing, statistical association of individual TCRs with disease status, and machine learning were combined to predict cytomegalovirus infection status.

The paper's findings and limits, for the study overall: A later analysis had no HLA typing for the validation cohort, so co-occurrence there was scored across all 110 or so repertoires. Most TCR sequences were seen in very few donors, while some public TCRs were found in many individuals. In both the original and validation cohorts, the classifier was reported to diagnose cytomegalovirus status with high specificity and sensitivity. The study gave a list of some 150 TCR beta chains associated with cytomegalovirus. A few of the identified cytomegalovirus-associated TCR beta chains were confirmed in vitro to be specific for cytomegalovirus antigens. Of the cluster scores, roughly 95% were above 0 in a later analysis, which found that TCRs clustered in the first cohort also tended to co-occur in the 120 or so validation repertoires. The authors suggested that the approach could potentially be generalized to other disease states and immunological phenotypes.

Library preparation used the immunoSEQ multiplex PCR assay. Under the source paper's analysis protocol: To diagnose cytomegalovirus status from the catalog of TCR beta chain sequences, a statistical classification framework was built. The table comes from immuneACCESS by way of TCRdb, which keeps in-frame sequences with V and J called. Part of the clones is missing from these tables; in studies checked, under half for an unresolved V gene and the rest for unknown reasons. That table supplies the V and J calls and clone size; D and trimming were determined from the DNA. The sample table lists about 330,000 clones, around 90% of them with a count of one. Of the sample, approximately 1.2% is held by the ten largest clones. Including the terminal cysteine and phenylalanine, the CDR3 comprises 15 residues. Just CDR3 DNA is preserved here, 45 bases in frame from base 1. Trimming accounts for 3 bases at V and 6 bases at J, while the number of junction bases matched to no gene is 7. CDR1 and CDR2 (SEHNR, FQNEAQ) derive from the germline V gene (reference sequence).

Separate from the approximately 700-subject first cohort, the validation cohort of 120 subjects was the group to which the donors belonged. The material sequenced was PBMCs. The chain couples TRBV7-9 to TRBJ2-1; TRBD2 lines up with 8 middle nucleotides. This sequence was found in a woman aged 25 to 39 in good health and CMV-seropositive. The CDR3 reads CASSFPGGPFNEQFF. Read as DNA, the sequence is TGTGCCAGCAGCTTTCCGGGAGGGCCTTTCAATGAGCAGTTCTTC.